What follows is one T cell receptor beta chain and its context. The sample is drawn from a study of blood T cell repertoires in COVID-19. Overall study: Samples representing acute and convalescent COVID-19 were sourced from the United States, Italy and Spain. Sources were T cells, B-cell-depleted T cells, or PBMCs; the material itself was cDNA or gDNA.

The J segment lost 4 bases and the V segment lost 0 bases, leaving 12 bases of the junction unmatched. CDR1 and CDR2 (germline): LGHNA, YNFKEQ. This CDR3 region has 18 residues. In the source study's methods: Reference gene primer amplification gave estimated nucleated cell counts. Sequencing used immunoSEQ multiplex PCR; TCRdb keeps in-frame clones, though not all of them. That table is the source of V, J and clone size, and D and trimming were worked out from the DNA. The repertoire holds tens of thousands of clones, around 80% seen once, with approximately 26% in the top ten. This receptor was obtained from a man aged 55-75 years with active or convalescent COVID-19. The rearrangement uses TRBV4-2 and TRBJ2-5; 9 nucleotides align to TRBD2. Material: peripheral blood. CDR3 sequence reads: CASSQDVAGGGEVETQYF. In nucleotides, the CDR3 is TGTGCCAGCAGCCAAGATGTTGCTGGCGGGGGGGAAGTAGAGACCCAGTACTTC.